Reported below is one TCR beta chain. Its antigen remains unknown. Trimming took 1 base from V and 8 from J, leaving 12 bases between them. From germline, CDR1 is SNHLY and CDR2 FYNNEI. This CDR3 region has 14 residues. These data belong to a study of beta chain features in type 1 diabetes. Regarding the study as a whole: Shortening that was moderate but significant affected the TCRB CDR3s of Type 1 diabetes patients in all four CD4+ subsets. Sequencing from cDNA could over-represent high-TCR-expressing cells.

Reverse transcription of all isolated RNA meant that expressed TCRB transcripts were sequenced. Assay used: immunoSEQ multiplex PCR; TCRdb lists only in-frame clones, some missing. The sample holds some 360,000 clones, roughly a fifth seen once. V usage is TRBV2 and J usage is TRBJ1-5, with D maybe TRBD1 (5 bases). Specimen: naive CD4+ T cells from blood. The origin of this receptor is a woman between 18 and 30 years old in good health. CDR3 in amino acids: CASSEGQGFEPQHF. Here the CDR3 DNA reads TGTGCCAGCAGTGAAGGCCAGGGTTTTGAGCCCCAGCATTTT.